The 13 T cell receptor beta chains given below trace back to one sample, sequenced in a study of cytomegalovirus exposure and HLA in healthy donors. Profiled with immunoSEQ multiplex PCR; TCRdb holds only in-frame clones, not every one. The table records approximately 160,000 clones, 84% of them present only once. Sequencing was performed on PBMCs. The receptor set was obtained from a young man in good health and CMV-seropositive.

The J gene is TRBJ2-7, the V gene TRBV29-1, with 7 bases that match TRBD1. V lost 6 bases to trimming and J lost 5 bases; unmatched junction nucleotides: 7. CDR1 and CDR2 from the germline V gene are SQVTM and ANQGSEA. The length of the CDR3 is 12 residues. The CDR3 loop reads CSVGDRVHEQYF. DNA for the CDR3: TGCAGCGTAGGAGACAGGGTCCACGAGCAGTACTTC.

The chain combines TRBV28 with TRBJ1-4; D remains ambiguous. V lost 3 bases and J lost 8, with 16 bases in between. This CDR3 is 15 amino acids long. Germline-derived CDR1 and CDR2 are MDHEN and SYDVKM. DNA for the CDR3: TGTGCCAGCAGTTTCGCAAACCTTAGAGGGGAAAAACTGTTTTTT. Amino acid sequence: CASSFANLRGEKLFF.

This sequence joins TRBV9 and TRBJ1-5, with unresolved D. Germline lookup yields CDR1 SGDLS and CDR2 YYNGEE. With 4 bases removed from V and 0 bases from J, the gap between germline ends came to 11 bases. The CDR3 is 15 amino acids. CDR3 amino acids: CASSLGRGSNQPQHF. The CDR3 region has the DNA TGTGCCAGCAGCTTAGGCCGGGGTAGCAATCAGCCCCAGCATTTT.

This clone was seen just once. The chain recombines TRBV5-1 with TRBJ1-2; D might be TRBD1 (5 bases). CDR3 length equals 15 residues. Between the trimmed V and J ends, which lost 3 bases and 3 bases, there was a span of 15 bases. Germline V gives CDR1 SGHRS, CDR2 YFSETQ. CDR3 in DNA: TGCGCCAGCAGCTGGGCGGGCAGGGACTACTATGGCTACACCTTC. It encodes CASSWAGRDYYGYTF.

The chain links TRBV29-1 to TRBJ2-7, with 7 bases lining up with TRBD1. The germline CDR1 and CDR2 sequences are SQVTM and ANQGSEA. Losses at the gene ends were 5 bases for V and 2 bases for J; bases not matched to a gene: 6. This CDR3 has 13 residues. CDR3 loop: CSVTGQGAYEQYF. CDR3 DNA: TGCAGCGTTACCGGTCAGGGGGCCTACGAGCAGTACTTC.

The count of this clone is one. The J gene is TRBJ2-1, the V gene TRBV7-3; D may be TRBD2 (5 bases). Per the germline V gene, CDR1 is SGHTA and CDR2 is FQGTGA. This CDR3 spans 14 amino acids. V dropped 2 bases and J dropped 0 bases, with 5 bases sitting between them. The CDR3 here is CASSLAGSYNEQFF. The CDR3 region has the DNA TGTGCCAGCAGCTTAGCGGGCTCCTACAATGAGCAGTTCTTC.

This CDR3 is CASSLPSVGGYTF. The DNA of the CDR3 is TGTGCCAGCAGCTTACCTTCAGTGGGCGGCTACACCTTC. The chain has TRBV7-2 and TRBJ1-2; D gene uncertain. V was pared by 2 bases and J by 8 bases, with 12 bases between. CDR1 is SGHTA, CDR2 FQGNSA, per germline. This CDR3 contains 13 residues.

This clone was seen a single time. The chain combines TRBV7-2 with TRBJ2-2; D is perhaps TRBD1 (6 bases). With 0 bases removed from V and 7 bases from J, the gap between germline ends came to 12 bases. There are 15 residues in the CDR3. CDR1 and CDR2 (germline): SGHTA, FQGNSA. CDR3 bases: TGTGCCAGCAGCTTAGCAGACCTCAGGGGCGGGGAGCTGTTTTTT. Translating gives CASSLADLRGGELFF.

V and J are TRBV10-1 and TRBJ2-1; 7 bases are shared with TRBD2. The CDR3 loop spans 15 amino acids. Looked up from germline, CDR1 is WNHNN and CDR2 is SYGVQD (reference sequence). The V and J ends lost 2 bases and 7 bases, in that order; junction bases with no gene match: 8. CDR3 nucleotide sequence: TGCGCCAGCAGTGAGGTGGGAGGGCCGTCGAATGAGCAGTTCTTC. Its translation: CASSEVGGPSNEQFF.

V gene TRBV5-1 combines with J gene TRBJ2-2; 8 bases map to TRBD1. CDR1 and CDR2 (germline): SGHRS, YFSETQ. The CDR3 loop spans 16 amino acids. V trimming: 0 bases; J trimming: 3 bases; junction bases outside the gene matches: 4. Written as DNA, the CDR3 is TGCGCCAGCAGCTTGGATCCAGGGGGCTACACCGGGGAGCTGTTTTTT. Its protein product is CASSLDPGGYTGELFF.

V and J are TRBV13 and TRBJ2-1, with 8 bases aligning to TRBD1. The V and J ends lost 5 bases and 8 bases, in that order; junction bases with no gene match: 5. This CDR3 is 13 amino acids long. Germline V gene sequence: CDR1 PRHDT, CDR2 FYEKMQ (reference sequence). CDR3: CASSVDRGHEQFF. The CDR3 DNA follows: TGTGCCAGCAGCGTCGACAGGGGCCATGAGCAGTTCTTC.

V usage is TRBV13 and J usage is TRBJ2-7; TRBD2 matches at 12 bases. After removal of 5 bases from V and 7 bases from J, the junction contained 9 bases not matched to a gene. The CDR3 length is 15 residues. Germline-derived CDR1 and CDR2 are PRHDT and FYEKMQ (reference sequence). CDR3 protein: CASSPSGRAWGEQYF. CDR3 in DNA: TGTGCCAGCAGCCCTAGCGGGAGGGCCTGGGGAGAGCAGTACTTC.

The genes are TRBV28 and TRBJ1-1, with D tentatively TRBD1 (5 bases). This CDR3 contains 14 residues. Germline-derived CDR1 and CDR2 are MDHEN and SYDVKM. The germline V and J ends were trimmed by 7 bases and 0 bases, with 12 bases remaining between them. The CDR3 sequence is CASTQDTVNTEAFF. CDR3 nucleotides: TGTGCCAGCACACAGGATACGGTGAACACTGAAGCTTTCTTT.